One sample yielded the 5 T cell receptor beta chains listed below, sequenced in a study of early T cells in non-severe SARS-CoV-2 infection (dated by TCRdb to the early 2020s). To prepare the library, 5' RACE was applied. Reads for this sample came from a NextSeq 500. Using fastp trimming at Q25 and MiXCR clonotype assembly, TCRdb reanalyzed the public sequencing data and kept in-frame beta chains. Rows with one shared CDR3 protein collapse into an entry with the most common genes and DNA. Within this sample are some 110,000 distinct CDR3 sequences, with more than 13% of them counted one time only. The biggest ten clones account for about a fifth of the sample. The material sequenced was whole blood. The receptors here all came from an adult who was a healthcare worker with PCR-confirmed SARS-CoV-2 infection or an uninfected control (not recorded which).

This clonotype was seen a few times. This rearrangement joins TRBV19 to TRBJ1-2; a weak D match, TRBD1 (6 bases). The CDR3 extends over 12 amino acids. The V and J ends lost 8 bases and 4 bases respectively, with 11 bases between them. Germline values: CDR1 LNHDA, CDR2 SQIVND (reference sequence). The CDR3 is CASGKDSYGYTF. DNA for the CDR3: TGTGCCAGTGGTAAGGACAGCTATGGCTACACCTTC. Full variable domain (outside the CDR3, taken from reference TRBV19 and TRBJ1-2): DGGITQSPKYLFRKEGQNVTLSCEQNLNHDAMYWYRQDPGQGLRLIYYSQIVNDFQKGDIAEGYSVSREKKESFPLTVTSAQKNPTAFYLCASGKDSYGYTFGSGTRLTVV.

The chain links TRBV19 to TRBJ2-2; tentatively, D is TRBD1 (6 bases). V lost 6 bases, J lost 5 bases, and 10 bases lay in between. Germline-derived CDR1 and CDR2 are LNHDA and SQIVND (reference sequence). CDR3 length: 13 amino acids. CDR3 DNA sequence: TGTGCCAGTAGGCCACAGGGAACCGGGGAGCTGTTTTTT. This encodes CASRPQGTGELFF.

This clonotype appeared many times. The J gene is TRBJ2-7, the V gene TRBV18, with 7 positions matching TRBD1. J lost 6 bases, V lost 3 bases, and 14 bases had no gene match. Germline-derived CDR1 and CDR2 are KGHSH and LQKENI. This CDR3 has 16 residues. In DNA form, the CDR3 reads TGTGCCAGCTCACCGCTCCCGGGACAGCCATTCATCGAGCAGTACTTC. Translated, it gives CASSPLPGQPFIEQYF.

The rearrangement links TRBV7-9 to TRBJ2-2, with TRBD2 matching 9 bases. This CDR3 spans 15 amino acids. V lost 6 bases and J lost 0; bases outside the gene matches: 2. Germline V CDR1 and CDR2: SEHNR, FQNEAQ (reference sequence). CDR3 nucleotides: TGTGCCAGCAGGCCTAGCGGGGCGAACACCGGGGAGCTGTTTTTT. This encodes CASRPSGANTGELFF.

This clonotype occurred a few times. The CDR3 region is CSVDQAGSGYTF. CDR3 nucleotide sequence: TGCAGCGTTGATCAGGCAGGGAGCGGCTACACCTTC. The rearrangement joins TRBV29-1 to TRBJ1-2; possibly TRBD1 for D (5 bases). Germline V gene data show CDR1 as SQVTM and CDR2 as ANQGSEA. The CDR3 runs to 12 residues. V lost 3 bases and J 8 bases, leaving 13 bases between the germline ends.